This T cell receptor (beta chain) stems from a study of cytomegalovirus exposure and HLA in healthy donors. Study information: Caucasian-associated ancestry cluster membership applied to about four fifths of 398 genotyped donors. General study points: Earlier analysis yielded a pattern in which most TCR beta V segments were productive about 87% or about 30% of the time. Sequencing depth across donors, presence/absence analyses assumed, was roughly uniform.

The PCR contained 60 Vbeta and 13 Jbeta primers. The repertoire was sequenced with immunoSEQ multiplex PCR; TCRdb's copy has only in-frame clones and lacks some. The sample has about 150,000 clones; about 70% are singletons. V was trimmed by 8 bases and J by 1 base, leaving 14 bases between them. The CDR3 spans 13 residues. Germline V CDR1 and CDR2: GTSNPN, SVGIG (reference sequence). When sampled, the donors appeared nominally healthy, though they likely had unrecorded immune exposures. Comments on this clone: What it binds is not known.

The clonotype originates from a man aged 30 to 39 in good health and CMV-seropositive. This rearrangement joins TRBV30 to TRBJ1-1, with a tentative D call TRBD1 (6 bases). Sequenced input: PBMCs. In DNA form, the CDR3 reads TGTGCCCGAAAACAGGGAGAGAACACTGAAGCTTTCTTT. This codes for CARKQGENTEAFF.